The next 25 T cell receptor beta chains were all read from a single sample in a study of blood T cells in healthy people across ages. Next came a second PCR, run for about 7 to 12 cycles, which used a sample-barcoded 5' primer along with a J-beta primer mix. From the 5' RACE reads, TCRdb called clonotypes with MiXCR, one entry per CDR3 protein. The data show hundreds of thousands of distinct CDR3 sequences, 49% seen once. The sequencing input was blood. These receptors originate from a woman aged 55-70 years in good health.

The rearrangement uses TRBV20-1 and TRBJ2-5; 8 nucleotides agree with TRBD1. Germline V gives CDR1 DFQATT, CDR2 SNEGSKA (reference sequence). J lost 0 bases, V lost 5 bases, and 2 bases had no gene match. The CDR3 has 13 residues. Written as DNA, the CDR3 is TGCAGTGCTCAGGGACAGGACCAAGAGACCCAGTACTTC. Translating it yields CSAQGQDQETQYF.

V and J are TRBV7-2 and TRBJ2-7; 14 bases line up with TRBD2. With 3 bases clipped from V and 3 bases from J, the junction kept 4 bases outside the gene matches. CDR3 length: 16 amino acids. The germline V gene encodes CDR1 SGHTA and CDR2 FQGNSA. In DNA form, the CDR3 reads TGTGCCAGCAGCTTGGGGACTAGCGGGGGCCTCTACGAGCAGTACTTC. It is translated as CASSLGTSGGLYEQYF.

The rearrangement links TRBV28 to TRBJ2-7; possibly TRBD1 or TRBD2 for D (6 bases each). The CDR3 is made up of 13 amino acids. Germline V gene sequence: CDR1 MDHEN, CDR2 SYDVKM. CDR3 DNA sequence: TGTGCTATCAGTTTAGGGGGGCTGTACGAGCAGTACTTC. This gives the protein CAISLGGLYEQYF.

The chain uses TRBV27 and TRBJ2-5; tentative D call: TRBD2 (5 bases). In germline, CDR1 is MNHEY, CDR2 SMNVEV (reference sequence). The CDR3 is 15 amino acids. V lost 0 bases and J 11 bases, leaving 19 bases between the germline ends. Written as DNA, the CDR3 is TGTGCCAGCAGTTTATCGGGAGCAGTTTACAATGAGCAGTACTTC. This translates into CASSLSGAVYNEQYF.

The gene calls are TRBV6-2 or TRBV6-3 and TRBJ2-5, with TRBD2 identical over 14 bases. TRBJ2-1 matches the DNA end more closely, so the J call is doubtful. The CDR3 is 16 residues long. Germline CDR1 is MNHEY and CDR2 is SVGEGT. CDR3 protein: CASSPPTSGREETQFF. The DNA for the CDR3 is TGTGCCAGCAGTCCCCCGACTAGCGGGAGGGAAGAGACCCAGTTCTTC.

V is TRBV7-2 and J is TRBJ2-6; no definite D call. This CDR3 comprises 16 residues. Deletions cut 5 bases from V and 0 bases from J, with 11 bases between. CDR1 is SGHTA and CDR2 is FQGNSA in the germline V gene. The CDR3 protein is CASSILLPSGANVLTF. The CDR3 coding sequence is TGTGCCAGCAGCATACTTCTCCCCTCTGGGGCCAACGTCCTGACTTTC.

The gene calls are TRBV20-1 and TRBJ2-7, with a tentative D call TRBD2 (5 bases). Trimming left V 0 bases short and J 6 bases short, with 18 bases between. This CDR3 contains 15 residues. Per the germline V gene, CDR1 is DFQATT and CDR2 is SNEGSKA (reference sequence). This chain's CDR3 is CSARDKASGPSEQYF. The DNA for the CDR3 is TGCAGTGCTAGAGATAAGGCCAGCGGCCCAAGCGAGCAGTACTTC.

The chain recombines TRBV7-3 with TRBJ2-2, with 8 bases identical to TRBD2. Germline V CDR1 and CDR2: SGHTA, FQGTGA. The CDR3 sequence is 16 residues long. The ends lost 0 bases at V and 2 bases at J; junction bases unmatched: 2. CDR3 region: CASSLTWTSNTGELFF. The CDR3 nucleotides read TGTGCCAGCAGCTTAACTTGGACTAGCAACACCGGGGAGCTGTTTTTT.

This chain uses TRBV6-1 with TRBJ2-2; TRBD2 might be the D (5 bases). The CDR3 sequence is 14 residues long. The germline CDR1 and CDR2 sequences are MNHNS and SASEGT. V lost 8 bases and J lost 1, with 11 bases in between. In DNA form, the CDR3 reads TGTGCCAGCCGCACCGGGGAGAACACCGGGGAGCTGTTTTTT. Amino acid sequence: CASRTGENTGELFF.

This chain links TRBV29-1 with TRBJ1-4, with D unresolved. The V gene lost 0 bases and the J gene lost 7 bases, with 15 bases spanning the gap. The CDR3 totals 15 residues. Germline V gives CDR1 SQVTM, CDR2 ANQGSEA. The CDR3 protein is CSVEDLRSGGEKLFF. The CDR3 coding sequence is TGCAGCGTTGAAGATCTTAGGTCCGGAGGTGAAAAACTGTTTTTT.

This clonotype was found a few times. The chain is built from TRBV7-6 and TRBJ2-3; 7 bases align to TRBD2. The V gene's germline CDR1 is SGHVS and CDR2 FNYEAQ. After removal of 1 base from V and 1 base from J, the junction contained 5 bases not matched to a gene. The CDR3 contains 16 residues. The CDR3 region has the DNA TGTGCCAGCAGCTTAGGGGCTAGCGGACGCACAGATACGCAGTATTTT. Translating it yields CASSLGASGRTDTQYF.

CDR3 protein: CASRTPGWEQFF. For the CDR3, the DNA is TGTGCCAGCAGGACCCCCGGATGGGAGCAGTTCTTC. This chain uses TRBV28 with TRBJ2-1; no firm D call. Germline V CDR1 and CDR2: MDHEN, SYDVKM. This CDR3 spans 12 amino acids. V lost 6 bases, J lost 10 bases, and 13 bases lay in between.

The chain joins TRBV7-2 to TRBJ2-1, with 10 bases that match TRBD2. From germline, CDR1 is SGHTA and CDR2 FQGNSA. V dropped 5 bases and J dropped 6; count of bases not matched to a gene: 10. This CDR3 is 16 amino acids long. DNA for the CDR3: TGTGCCAGCAGCCCGGATACTAGCGGGAAAGGCAATGAGCAGTTCTTC. This translates into CASSPDTSGKGNEQFF.

The genes are TRBV5-6 and TRBJ2-1; D could derive from TRBD1 or TRBD2 (5 bases each). The assigned J gene may be wrong: the sequence end matches TRBJ2-7 better. CDR3 size: 13 residues. In germline, CDR1 is SGHDT, CDR2 YYEEEE. The CDR3 bases are TGTGCCAGCACCTCGGGACCAAACAATGAGCAGTACTTC. Translated, it gives CASTSGPNNEQYF.

There are a few counts of this clonotype. J is TRBJ2-3 and V is TRBV20-1; TRBD2 is a possible D gene (6 bases). Deletions cut 6 bases from V and 2 bases from J, with 21 bases between. Germline V gene lookup returns CDR1 DFQATT and CDR2 SNEGSKA (reference sequence). The CDR3 totals 16 residues. CDR3: CSAPTRAREITDTQYF. CDR3 coding DNA: TGCAGTGCCCCGACTCGGGCGCGGGAAATCACAGATACGCAGTATTTT.

This clonotype is a singleton in its sample. The chain combines TRBV25-1 with TRBJ1-1; unclear D gene. This CDR3 contains 11 residues. Germline CDR1 is MGHDK and CDR2 is SYGVNS. V was shortened by 7 bases and J by 10 bases, with 13 bases between the two germline ends. CDR3 bases: TGTGCCAGCACCTTGGGCATCCGAGCTTTCTTT. Residues: CASTLGIRAFF.

The CDR3, as DNA: TGTGCCAGCAGCCAAGGGGGGGGGGACAACCAAGAGACCCAGTACTTC. It specifies CASSQGGGDNQETQYF. The V call is TRBV4-2, the J call TRBJ2-5, with D possibly matching TRBD2 (7 bases). The CDR3 is 16 residues long. CDR1 and CDR2 (germline): LGHNA, YNFKEQ. Trimming removed 1 base from V and 0 bases from J, with 12 bases in between.

V gene TRBV20-1 combines with J gene TRBJ2-3, with 11 bases identical to TRBD2. V shed 0 bases and J 2 bases; nucleotides not matched to a gene: 10. The CDR3 consists of 18 residues. In germline, CDR1 is DFQATT, CDR2 SNEGSKA (reference sequence). DNA for the CDR3: TGCAGTGCTAGAGATCCAGGACTAGCGGGCCGCCCCACAGATACGCAGTATTTT. Its protein product is CSARDPGLAGRPTDTQYF.

The rearrangement joins TRBV4-3 to TRBJ1-5; 7 nucleotides agree with TRBD1. The CDR3 loop spans 15 amino acids. Losses at the gene ends were 1 base for V and 3 bases for J; bases not matched to a gene: 3. Germline assignment: CDR1 LGHNA and CDR2 YSLEER. CDR3 coding DNA: TGCGCCAGCAGCCAAGGGACAGGTGACAATCAGCCCCAGCATTTT. It is translated as CASSQGTGDNQPQHF.

This clonotype occurred a few times. This chain joins TRBV27 and TRBJ2-7; no firm D call. Germline-derived CDR1 and CDR2 are MNHEY and SMNVEV (reference sequence). The V end was cut by 2 bases, the J end by 2 bases, with 7 bases between. The CDR3 loop spans 13 amino acids. CDR3 bases: TGTGCCAGCAGTTTAGCTATAACCTACGAGCAGTACTTC. Protein sequence: CASSLAITYEQYF.

The chain employs TRBV5-1 and TRBJ1-2; D possibly corresponds to TRBD1 (5 bases). The CDR3 is 14 residues long. CDR1 is SGHRS, CDR2 YFSETQ, per germline. V shed 0 bases and J shed 4 bases, with 10 bases lying between them. The CDR3 bases are TGCGCCAGCAGCTTGGATAAGGGGCTCTATGGCTACACCTTC. It specifies CASSLDKGLYGYTF. The full variable domain, its missing parts supplied by reference TRBV5-1 and TRBJ1-2, is KAGVTQTPRYLIKTRGQQVTLSCSPISGHRSVSWYQQTPGQGLQFLFEYFSETQRNKGNFPGRFSGRQFSNSRSEMNVSTLELGDSALYLCASSLDKGLYGYTFGSGTRLTVV.

The rearrangement links TRBV25-1 to TRBJ1-4, with D uncertain. V lost 4 bases to trimming and J lost 9 bases, with 12 bases between them. The CDR3 covers 13 residues. The germline V gene has CDR1 MGHDK and CDR2 SYGVNS. CDR3 DNA sequence: TGTGCCAGCAGTGGCAGATTTCAGCAAAAACTGTTTTTT. Its protein is CASSGRFQQKLFF.

The V and J genes are TRBV6-6 and TRBJ1-1; D gene ambiguous. This CDR3 is 14 amino acids long. Between the trimmed V and J ends, which lost 7 bases and 0 bases, there was a span of 12 bases. CDR1 and CDR2 from the germline V gene are MNHNY and SVGAGI (reference sequence). The CDR3 reads CASTSLTMNTEAFF. The CDR3 DNA reads as TGTGCCAGCACCTCGCTCACAATGAACACTGAAGCTTTCTTT.

The chain recombines TRBV4-3 with TRBJ2-1; 7 bases line up with TRBD1. Germline trimming cut 2 bases from V and 0 bases from J; bases unmatched to any gene: 4. CDR3 length: 16 residues. Germline CDR1 is LGHNA and CDR2 is YSLEER. DNA of the CDR3: TGCGCCAGCAGCCAATTAACAGGGGTCTCCTACAATGAGCAGTTCTTC. This gives the protein CASSQLTGVSYNEQFF.

The chain recombines TRBV28 with TRBJ1-5, with 7 bases matching TRBD1. The CDR3 is 12 amino acids. The ends lost 8 bases at V and 7 bases at J; junction bases unmatched: 5. CDR1 is MDHEN, CDR2 SYDVKM, per germline. CDR3 in amino acids: CASEGAHQPQHF. For the CDR3, the DNA is TGTGCCAGCGAGGGGGCCCACCAGCCCCAGCATTTT.